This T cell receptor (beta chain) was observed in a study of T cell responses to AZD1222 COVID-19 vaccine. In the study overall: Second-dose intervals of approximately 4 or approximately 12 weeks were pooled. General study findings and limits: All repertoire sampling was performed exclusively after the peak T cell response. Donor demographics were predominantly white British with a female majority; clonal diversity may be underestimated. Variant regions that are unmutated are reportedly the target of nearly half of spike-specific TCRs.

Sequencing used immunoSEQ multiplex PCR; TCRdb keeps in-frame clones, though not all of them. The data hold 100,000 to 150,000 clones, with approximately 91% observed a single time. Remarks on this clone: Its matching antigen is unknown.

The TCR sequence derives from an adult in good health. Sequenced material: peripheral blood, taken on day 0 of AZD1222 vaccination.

Written as DNA, the CDR3 is TGCGCCAGCAGCGACCCGACTAGCGGGGACACAGATACGCAGTATTTT. It translates to CASSDPTSGDTDTQYF. The chain is built from TRBV10-1 and TRBJ2-3, with 11 bases aligning to TRBD2. The V segment lost 6 bases and the J segment 2 bases; nucleotides outside the gene matches: 7. Germline V gene sequence: CDR1 WNHNN, CDR2 SYGVQD (reference sequence). CDR3 size: 16 residues.